This T cell receptor (beta chain) was obtained from a study of cytomegalovirus exposure and HLA in healthy donors. Points on this clone: Its antigen is unknown.

PCR used 60 Vbeta primers and 13 Jbeta primers. Produced via immunoSEQ multiplex PCR; TCRdb's table is partial and in-frame only. Of around 150,000 clones listed, about three fifths are singletons. The CDR3 loop spans 16 amino acids. Germline V gene sequence: CDR1 SNHLY, CDR2 FYNNEI. V shed 5 bases and J 2 bases; nucleotides not matched to a gene: 10. General study findings and limits: According to an earlier analysis, most TCR beta V segments yielded productive rearrangements about 90% or about 30% of the time. In a later analysis, several top co-occurrence clusters appeared linked to parvovirus B19, influenza, CMV and Epstein-Barr virus.

The sequence derives from a woman in her thirties in good health and CMV-seropositive. The sequenced sample consisted of PBMCs. The chain is built from TRBV2 and TRBJ2-5, with 8 bases aligning to TRBD1. The DNA of the CDR3 is TGTGCCAGCAGTCCCCGACAGGGGAAAGGACAAGAGACCCAGTACTTC. Amino acid sequence: CASSPRQGKGQETQYF.